Listed below are T cell receptor beta chains from one sample, sequenced in a study of Ad26.COV2.S vaccination and SARS-CoV-2 variants. The protocol was immunoSEQ multiplex PCR, while the TCRdb copy is restricted to in-frame clones and leaves out a portion. Of some 450,000 clones listed, roughly 88% were seen once; the top ten hold around 4.5%. The sample here was peripheral blood, taken in a trial of Ad26.COV2.S vaccine versus placebo. These receptors all come from a person between 18 and 65 years old who received the Ad26.COV2.S COVID-19 vaccine or a placebo. CDR3s include the opening cysteine and the closing phenylalanine or tryptophan. A D gene is named only where the DNA matches it firmly. A row's size may be missing; if present it is once, few, many or a size class.

clone size | J gene | V gene | D gene | CDR3 protein | CDR3 DNA
NA | TRBJ2-5 | TRBV24-1 | NA | CATNDFKGPIGKETQYF | TGTGCCACCAATGATTTCAAGGGGCCCATAGGAAAAGAGACCCAGTACTTC
NA | TRBJ1-5 | TRBV28 | TRBD1 | CASSTLRGGEQPQHF | TGTGCCAGCAGTACCCTTCGAGGGGGCGAACAGCCCCAGCATTTT
NA | TRBJ2-7 | TRBV5-1 | NA | CASSLEAGSGEQYF | TGCGCCAGCAGCTTGGAGGCGGGATCTGGGGAGCAGTACTTC
NA | TRBJ2-7 | TRBV2 | NA | CATTGIRSYEQYF | TGTGCCACTACAGGGATTCGTTCCTACGAGCAGTACTTC
NA | TRBJ2-7 | TRBV30 | TRBD1 | CAWSVWPRGRTYEQYF | TGTGCCTGGAGTGTGTGGCCGAGGGGGCGCACCTACGAGCAGTACTTC
NA | TRBJ1-1 | TRBV6-4 | NA | CASSERAAAAGTEAFF | TGTGCCAGCAGTGAGCGGGCGGCAGCCGCGGGCACTGAAGCTTTCTTT
NA | TRBJ2-3 | TRBV6-4 | NA | CASSDKARTDGTDTQYF | TGTGCCAGCAGTGACAAGGCCCGGACAGATGGCACAGATACGCAGTATTTT
NA | TRBJ2-2 | TRBV7-6 | NA | CASSLRRGANTGELFF | TGTGCCAGCAGCCTAAGACGAGGGGCGAACACCGGGGAGCTGTTTTTT
NA | TRBJ2-3 | TRBV4-1 | NA | CASSPRTSTFGDTQYF | TGCGCCAGCAGCCCCCGTACGTCGACTTTTGGAGATACGCAGTATTTT
NA | TRBJ2-3 | TRBV7-2 | TRBD2 | CASSNPPGRGDRTDTQYF | TGTGCCAGCAGCAACCCCCCCGGGAGGGGCGACCGCACAGATACGCAGTATTTT
NA | TRBJ2-3 | TRBV7-2 | TRBD1 | CASSSGTGVTDTQYF | TGTGCCAGCAGCTCCGGGACAGGGGTCACAGATACGCAGTATTTT
NA | TRBJ2-1 | TRBV11-1 | TRBD2 | CASSLIGTSYNEQFF | TGTGCCAGCAGCTTAATTGGGACTAGCTACAATGAGCAGTTCTTC
NA | TRBJ1-4 | TRBV7-2 | NA | CASRKTATNEKLFF | TGTGCCAGCAGAAAGACAGCAACTAATGAAAAACTGTTTTTT
few | TRBJ2-2 | TRBV7-3 | NA | CASSTPGTGELFF | TGTGCCAGCAGCACCCCGGGCACCGGGGAGCTGTTTTTT
NA | TRBJ2-7 | TRBV23-1 | TRBD2 | CASSSRATASGDSYEQYF | TGCGCCAGCAGTTCACGCGCGACGGCTAGCGGGGACTCCTACGAGCAGTACTTC
few | TRBJ2-2 | TRBV6-5 | NA | CASSRDMGGTGELFF | TGTGCCAGCTCTAGGGACATGGGTGGAACCGGGGAGCTGTTTTTT
NA | TRBJ2-7 | TRBV28 | NA | CASSAPGGSSYEQYF | TGTGCCAGCAGTGCCCCAGGGGGGAGTTCCTACGAGCAGTACTTC
NA | TRBJ2-7 | TRBV23-1 | NA | CASSPHGQVGGYEQYF | TGCGCCAGCAGCCCCCACGGGCAGGTCGGCGGCTACGAGCAGTACTTC
NA | TRBJ1-6 | TRBV5-6 | TRBD1 | CASSLSPTGGADSPLHF | TGTGCCAGCAGCTTATCCCCGACAGGGGGCGCGGATTCACCCCTCCACTTT
few | TRBJ2-2 | TRBV19 | NA | CATTDRPNTGELFF | TGTGCCACCACGGACAGACCGAACACCGGGGAGCTGTTTTTT
once | TRBJ2-1 | TRBV30 | NA | CAWSPGLTYNEQFF | TGTGCCTGGAGCCCCGGACTAACTTACAATGAGCAGTTCTTC
NA | TRBJ2-7 | TRBV19 | TRBD2 | CASSATSPYEQYF | TGTGCCAGTAGCGCGACTAGCCCCTACGAGCAGTACTTC
NA | TRBJ2-7 | TRBV24-1 | TRBD1 | CATSAPGQFRPNYEQYF | TGTGCCACCAGTGCCCCGGGACAGTTCAGGCCAAACTACGAGCAGTACTTC
once | TRBJ2-7 | TRBV7-9 | TRBD1 | CASSSIRTGEGEQYF | TGTGCCAGCAGCTCAATAAGGACAGGGGAAGGCGAGCAGTACTTC
NA | TRBJ1-5 | TRBV30 | TRBD1 | CAWSAGGAQPQHF | TGTGCCTGGAGCGCAGGGGGTGCACAGCCCCAGCATTTT
NA | TRBJ2-5 | TRBV1 | NA | CTSNYRVRETQYF | TGCACCAGCAATTACAGGGTTCGCGAGACCCAGTACTTC
NA | TRBJ2-3 | TRBV15 | TRBD2 | CATSTPGLASVDTQYF | TGTGCCACCAGCACACCGGGACTAGCGTCGGTAGATACGCAGTATTTT
NA | TRBJ2-7 | TRBV18 | NA | CASSPRGSPYEQYF | TGTGCCAGCTCACCAAGAGGTTCCCCTTACGAGCAGTACTTC
NA | TRBJ2-7 | TRBV27 | NA | CASGTGDIVWGVSYEQYF | TGTGCCAGCGGGACGGGAGATATAGTTTGGGGAGTCTCCTACGAGCAGTACTTC
NA | TRBJ2-7 | TRBV20-1 | NA | CSASFRDLTYEQYF | TGCAGTGCTAGTTTCAGAGACCTTACCTACGAGCAGTACTTC
once | TRBJ2-2 | TRBV6-5 | NA | CASSPNRAYTGELFF | TGTGCCAGCAGCCCCAACAGGGCCTACACCGGGGAGCTGTTTTTT
NA | TRBJ1-2 | TRBV7-9 | TRBD1 | CASSEPGQGAGGYTF | TGTGCCAGCAGCGAACCGGGACAGGGGGCAGGCGGCTACACCTTC
NA | TRBJ2-2 | TRBV7-2 | NA | CASSLNVAANTGELFF | TGTGCCAGCAGCTTAAATGTAGCGGCCAACACCGGGGAGCTGTTTTTT
NA | TRBJ1-5 | TRBV29-1 | NA | CSVEVIGGAGHEVSNQPQHF | TGCAGCGTTGAAGTCATTGGGGGTGCGGGACACGAAGTTAGCAATCAGCCCCAGCATTTT
once | TRBJ1-1 | TRBV19 | NA | CASRRGGGENTEAFF | TGTGCCAGTAGGCGGGGGGGCGGAGAGAACACTGAAGCTTTCTTT
NA | TRBJ2-3 | TRBV19 | NA | CASSISPRDTQYF | TGTGCCAGTAGTATATCTCCACGAGATACGCAGTATTTT
NA | TRBJ2-5 | TRBV9 | NA | CASSVGGISETQYF | TGTGCCAGCAGCGTAGGCGGGATTTCGGAGACCCAGTACTTC
NA | TRBJ2-7 | TRBV27 | NA | CASSPTGGPSYEQYF | TGTGCCAGCAGTCCCACCGGGGGCCCTTCCTACGAGCAGTACTTC
NA | TRBJ2-7 | TRBV29-1 | NA | CSVGWGNGHEQYF | TGCAGCGTTGGTTGGGGGAACGGCCACGAGCAGTACTTC
NA | TRBJ2-3 | TRBV14 | TRBD1 | CASSLGQALWYTQYF | TGTGCCAGCAGCCTGGGACAGGCTCTCTGGTATACGCAGTATTTT
NA | TRBJ2-5 | TRBV27 | NA | CASSLLGGGETQYF | TGTGCCAGCAGTTTATTAGGGGGAGGAGAGACCCAGTACTTC
few | TRBJ2-7 | TRBV7-8 | TRBD1 | CASSSGQSAYEQYF | TGTGCCAGCAGCTCGGGACAGAGCGCATACGAGCAGTACTTC
NA | TRBJ2-1 | TRBV6-2/TRBV6-3 | NA | CASSWGGGGVNEQFF | TGTGCCAGCAGTTGGGGAGGGGGAGGGGTCAATGAGCAGTTCTTC
NA | TRBJ2-3 | TRBV27 | TRBD2 | CASSSLAGRVGADTQYF | TGTGCCAGCAGTTCCCTAGCGGGACGCGTAGGGGCAGATACGCAGTATTTT
NA | TRBJ2-1 | TRBV9 | NA | CASSVVDGSSYNEQFF | TGTGCCAGCAGCGTAGTCGACGGGAGCTCCTACAATGAGCAGTTCTTC
NA | TRBJ2-5 | TRBV4-1 | NA | CASSQVTPVLQETQYF | TGCGCCAGCAGCCAGGTTACTCCCGTACTCCAAGAGACCCAGTACTTC
NA | TRBJ1-3 | TRBV7-9 | NA | CASSLEGGGDRNTIYF | TGTGCCAGCAGCTTAGAGGGCGGGGGAGACCGAAACACCATATATTTT
NA | TRBJ1-5 | TRBV7-2 | NA | CASSLEFGWDQPQHF | TGTGCCAGCAGCTTAGAGTTCGGCTGGGATCAGCCCCAGCATTTT
NA | TRBJ1-1 | TRBV6-6 | NA | CASSRETGFLVNTEAFF | TGTGCCAGCAGTCGAGAGACAGGCTTTCTAGTGAACACTGAAGCTTTCTTT
NA | TRBJ2-2 | TRBV27 | TRBD1 | CASSLGWTGTGELFF | TGTGCCAGCAGTTTAGGCTGGACAGGGACCGGGGAGCTGTTTTTT
NA | TRBJ1-4 | TRBV2 | TRBD1 | CASSRTGPPATNEKLFF | TGTGCCAGCAGTCGGACAGGGCCCCCTGCAACTAATGAAAAACTGTTTTTT
NA | TRBJ2-3 | TRBV27 | TRBD1 | CASSSTGGYPPDTQYF | TGTGCCAGCAGTTCCACAGGGGGCTACCCGCCAGATACGCAGTATTTT